This T cell receptor beta chain is drawn from a study of T-cell reconstitution after alpha-beta-depleted transplantation in children. Unique molecular identifiers were used in preparing the TCRbeta library. One entry per CDR3 protein, called by TCRdb with MiXCR from the PCR reads. The sample yields about 400,000 distinct CDR3 sequences, 20% seen once. The germline V gene has CDR1 SQVTM and CDR2 ANQGSEA. V dropped 3 bases and J dropped 3 bases, with 8 bases sitting between them. CDR3 size: 12 residues. There are a few counts of this clonotype. The TCR sequence derives from a human donor who donated a stem cell graft to a child with acute myeloid leukemia. The chain couples TRBV29-1 to TRBJ2-5; possibly TRBD1 for D (6 bases). The sample in question was PBMCs from the stem cell graft donor, obtained from the stem cell graft. CDR3 nucleotide sequence: TGCAGCGTTGAGCCAGGGGAAGAGACCCAGTACTTC. It is translated as CSVEPGEETQYF. Full variable domain (remainder filled in from reference TRBV29-1 and TRBJ2-5): SAVISQKPSRDICQRGTSLTIQCQVDSQVTMMFWYRQQPGQSLTLIATANQGSEATYESGFVIDKFPISRPNLTFSTLTVSNMSPEDSSIYLCSVEPGEETQYFGPGTRLLVL.